Presented here are 28 T cell receptor beta chains from one specimen sequenced in a study of blood T cell repertoires in COVID-19. The method was immunoSEQ multiplex PCR; TCRdb's version includes in-frame clones alone and lacks a portion of them. The table includes over 100,000 clones, 87% detected once. The sample consisted of peripheral blood. These receptors were taken from a man between 45 and 60 years old with active COVID-19.

This chain links TRBV30 with TRBJ1-2, with 7 positions matching TRBD1. This CDR3 has 13 amino acids. The V gene's germline CDR1 is GTSNPN and CDR2 SVGIG (reference sequence). V shed 2 bases and J 7 bases; nucleotides not matched to a gene: 7. In DNA, the CDR3 is TGTGCCTGGAGTCAACAGGGGCGTCCTGGCTACACCTTC. Amino acids: CAWSQQGRPGYTF.

The rearrangement uses TRBV4-3 and TRBJ1-5; no clear D. Between the trimmed V and J ends, which lost 3 bases and 1 base, there was a span of 4 bases. The CDR3 runs to 13 residues. Germline V gene sequence: CDR1 LGHNA, CDR2 YSLEER. The chain's CDR3 is CASSQRSNQPQHF. CDR3 sequence (DNA): TGCGCCAGCAGCCAGAGGAGCAATCAGCCCCAGCATTTT.

The chain recombines TRBV25-1 with TRBJ2-5; D might be TRBD1 (7 bases). The CDR3 sequence is 14 residues long. The germline CDR1 and CDR2 sequences are MGHDK and SYGVNS. V was cut by 5 bases and J by 5 bases, with 15 bases left in between. The DNA of the CDR3 is TGTGCCAGCAGTTTTCAGGGGGGTCGGGAGACCCAGTACTTC. This codes for CASSFQGGRETQYF.

The rearrangement links TRBV6-2 or TRBV6-3 to TRBJ2-1; 8 nucleotides agree with TRBD2. V lost 4 bases, J lost 11 bases, and 7 bases stayed unmatched. Germline V CDR1 and CDR2: MNHEY, SVGEGT. The CDR3 extends over 13 amino acids. The CDR3 is CASSLGTSDKQFF. Written as DNA, the CDR3 is TGTGCCAGCAGTTTAGGGACTAGTGATAAGCAGTTCTTC.

The chain joins TRBV7-2 to TRBJ2-7; D is perhaps TRBD2 (5 bases). The length of the CDR3 is 14 residues. Germline loops: CDR1 SGHTA, CDR2 FQGNSA. V dropped 6 bases and J dropped 2 bases, with 14 bases sitting between them. DNA for the CDR3: TGTGCCAGCAGTCCCGGACGAGGGCCCTACGAGCAGTACTTC. This gives the protein CASSPGRGPYEQYF.

The rearrangement uses TRBV15 and TRBJ1-2; unclear D gene. There are 16 residues in the CDR3. Trimming took 0 bases from V and 0 from J, leaving 11 bases between them. Germline-derived CDR1 and CDR2 are LNHNV and YYDKDF (reference sequence). The CDR3 bases are TGTGCCACCAGCAGAGATCAACAGACGGCTAACTATGGCTACACCTTC. Encoded protein: CATSRDQQTANYGYTF.

The rearrangement joins TRBV6-5 to TRBJ1-6; 9 bases map to TRBD1. Germline V gene data show CDR1 as MNHEY and CDR2 as SVGAGI. V gave up 7 bases and J gave up 8 bases; unmatched junction bases: 9. The CDR3 spans 15 residues. CDR3 bases: TGTGCCAGCACCCCCCGGGACAGGGTTCATTCACCCCTCCACTTT. This encodes CASTPRDRVHSPLHF.

The chain uses TRBV7-8 and TRBJ1-3; 7 bases are shared with TRBD1. Germline V gives CDR1 SGHVS, CDR2 FQNEAQ. The junction had 3 bases not matched to a gene; V was cut back by 4 bases and J by 0 bases. CDR3 length: 15 residues. The DNA for the CDR3 is TGTGCCAGCAGCTGGGACAGACGCTCTGGAAACACCATATATTTT. Its translation: CASSWDRRSGNTIYF.

The gene calls are TRBV2 and TRBJ2-7, with TRBD2 as a possible D gene (6 bases). The germline V and J ends were trimmed by 6 bases and 4 bases, with 13 bases remaining between them. The CDR3 spans 13 residues. Germline lookup yields CDR1 SNHLY and CDR2 FYNNEI. CDR3 sequence reads: CASRDPGRYEQYF. CDR3 sequence (DNA): TGTGCCAGCAGGGACCCAGGGAGGTACGAGCAGTACTTC.

The chain combines TRBV7-2 with TRBJ2-5; TRBD2 agrees at 10 bases. Unmatched junction bases numbered 4, after V lost 1 base and J lost 5 bases. The CDR3 is 15 residues long. From germline, CDR1 is SGHTA and CDR2 FQGNSA. As DNA, the CDR3 is TGTGCCAGCAGCTTAGAAGCGGGGGGGCCGGAGACCCAGTACTTC. Amino acids: CASSLEAGGPETQYF. Complete variable domain (other parts from reference TRBV7-2 and TRBJ2-5): GAGVSQSPSNKVTEKGKDVELRCDPISGHTALYWYRQSLGQGLEFLIYFQGNSAPDKSGLPSDRFSAERTGGSVSTLTIQRTQQEDSAVYLCASSLEAGGPETQYFGPGTRLLVL.

This clone was detected many times. This chain connects TRBV21-1 to TRBJ2-3; the tabulated D call, TRBD2, remains unverified against the DNA. TRBV21-1 is shown as a pseudogene. The CDR3 spans 15 residues. In nucleotides, the CDR3 is TGTGCCAGCAGCAAAGGCGGGACGAGCACAGATACGCAGTATTTT. Its protein product is CASSKGGTSTDTQYF.

This clone was found once. The chain recombines TRBV5-4 with TRBJ2-5, with 10 bases matching TRBD1. This CDR3 has 15 residues. Germline loops: CDR1 SGHNT, CDR2 YYREEE (reference sequence). Trimming took 4 bases from V and 2 from J; bases not matched to a gene: 5. CDR3 protein: CASSKGDRGQETQYF. DNA of the CDR3: TGTGCCAGCAGCAAAGGGGACAGGGGACAAGAGACCCAGTACTTC.

This chain joins TRBV5-4 and TRBJ1-2; unclear D gene. Germline-derived CDR1 and CDR2 are SGHNT and YYREEE (reference sequence). The CDR3 contains 12 residues. Trimming shortened V by 5 bases and J by 3 bases, and 8 bases separated the two germline ends. The CDR3 coding sequence is TGTGCCAGCAGTACCCGGGACTATGGCTACACCTTC. Residues: CASSTRDYGYTF.

The genes are TRBV2 and TRBJ2-1; 7 positions match TRBD2. The CDR3 is 19 residues long. The V and J ends lost 0 bases and 6 bases, in that order; junction bases with no gene match: 17. The germline V gene encodes CDR1 SNHLY and CDR2 FYNNEI. The CDR3 loop reads CASSEASRLWGTTSNEQFF. For the CDR3, the DNA is TGTGCCAGCAGTGAAGCGTCCAGGTTGTGGGGGACTACTAGCAATGAGCAGTTCTTC.

The chain recombines TRBV2 with TRBJ1-2; no definite D call. The CDR3 contains 11 residues. Trimming removed 6 bases from V and 8 bases from J, with 10 bases in between. CDR1 and CDR2 (germline): SNHLY, FYNNEI. Written as DNA, the CDR3 is TGTGCCAGCAGAGCGGACGGGGGCTACACCTTC. It codes for CASRADGGYTF.

The CDR3 sequence is CASSSVAETQYF. The CDR3 DNA sequence: TGTGCCAGCAGCTCCGTAGCGGAGACCCAGTACTTC. This sequence joins TRBV7-2 and TRBJ2-5, with D maybe TRBD2 (5 bases). CDR1 and CDR2 from the germline V gene are SGHTA and FQGNSA. This CDR3 comprises 12 residues. The V gene lost 4 bases and the J gene lost 5 bases, with 8 bases spanning the gap.

The gene calls are TRBV11-2 and TRBJ2-3; 11 bases match TRBD2. Trimming took 5 bases from V and 5 from J; bases not matched to a gene: 9. The germline gives CDR1 SGHAT, CDR2 FQNNGV. The CDR3 is made up of 16 amino acids. Written as DNA, the CDR3 is TGTGCCAGCAGCCCCCTTAGCGGGGGGGCCAGAGATACGCAGTATTTT. It yields the protein CASSPLSGGARDTQYF.

This chain connects TRBV3-1 (or the pseudogene TRBV3-2) to TRBJ2-1; TRBD2 matches 8 bases. The ends lost 2 bases at V and 10 bases at J; junction bases unmatched: 13. The length of the CDR3 is 16 residues. Germline CDR1 LGHDT, CDR2 YNNKEL (reference sequence). The CDR3 spells CASSQTSGGGLLEQFF. Written as DNA, the CDR3 is TGTGCCAGCAGCCAAACCTCGGGGGGGGGCCTCTTAGAGCAGTTCTTC.

The chain couples TRBV2 to TRBJ1-2; D might be TRBD1 (5 bases). The CDR3 spans 16 residues. Trimming removed 10 bases from V and 6 bases from J, with 27 bases in between. CDR1 and CDR2 (germline): SNHLY, FYNNEI. DNA for the CDR3: TGTGCCACCCGGGGTCTTCGGGGGGAGACTAGAGATGGCTACACCTTC. This gives the protein CATRGLRGETRDGYTF.

This chain joins TRBV4-2 and TRBJ2-1; TRBD2 matches at 7 bases. Germline V gene data show CDR1 as LGHNA and CDR2 as YNFKEQ. After removal of 1 base from V and 1 base from J, the junction contained 7 bases not matched to a gene. CDR3 size: 17 residues. The CDR3 bases are TGTGCCAGCAGCCAAGGGTTGGGAGCGGGGTCCTACAATGAGCAGTTCTTC. It is translated as CASSQGLGAGSYNEQFF.

The chain recombines TRBV5-6 with TRBJ1-1; TRBD1 is a possible D gene (6 bases). Germline loops: CDR1 SGHDT, CDR2 YYEEEE. The CDR3 runs to 15 residues. The V end lost 4 bases, the J end lost 4 bases, and 17 bases lay between the germline ends. CDR3 loop: CASSQTDRMATEAFF. Written as DNA, the CDR3 is TGTGCCAGCAGCCAAACTGACAGGATGGCCACTGAAGCTTTCTTT.

The V gene is TRBV13, the J gene TRBJ2-7; 15 nucleotides align to TRBD2. Trimming cost V 4 bases and J 0 bases; bases outside gene matches: 4. Germline assignment: CDR1 PRHDT and CDR2 FYEKMQ (reference sequence). The CDR3 contains 17 residues. This CDR3 is CASSSGLAGGFSYEQYF. CDR3 nucleotide sequence: TGTGCCAGCAGCTCGGGACTAGCGGGGGGATTCTCCTACGAGCAGTACTTC.

V usage is TRBV30 and J usage is TRBJ2-7; TRBD2 agrees at 10 bases. V shed 2 bases and J 2 bases; nucleotides not matched to a gene: 6. The length of the CDR3 is 15 residues. Germline loops: CDR1 GTSNPN, CDR2 SVGIG (reference sequence). DNA for the CDR3: TGTGCCTGGAGTAAACTAGCGGGGTCTACCTACGAGCAGTACTTC. Amino acids: CAWSKLAGSTYEQYF.

This chain uses TRBV4-3 with TRBJ2-2, with 9 bases lining up with TRBD2. The CDR3 has 20 amino acids. Losses at the gene ends were 2 bases for V and 1 base for J; bases not matched to a gene: 14. Looked up from germline, CDR1 is LGHNA and CDR2 is YSLEER. CDR3 residues: CASSQISTRGGGQNTGELFF. The CDR3, as DNA: TGCGCCAGCAGCCAAATCTCCACTCGCGGGGGGGGCCAGAACACCGGGGAGCTGTTTTTT.

This chain links TRBV2 with TRBJ2-4, with TRBD1 as a possible D gene (5 bases). Germline CDR1 and CDR2: SNHLY and FYNNEI. CDR3 length: 11 residues. V lost 3 bases to trimming and J lost 15 bases, with 12 bases between them. CDR3 sequence reads: CASSETERAYF. CDR3 nucleotide sequence: TGTGCCAGCAGTGAGACAGAAAGAGCGTACTTC.

The sample holds a few counts of this clone. CDR3 sequence: CASSLQQTEVCEQYF. In nucleotides, the CDR3 is TGTGCCAGCAGCTTGCAACAGACGGAGGTTTGCGAGCAGTACTTC. J is TRBJ2-7 and V is TRBV5-7; D may be TRBD2 (5 bases). TRBV5-7 is an ORF, and what it does is uncertain. This CDR3 spans 15 amino acids. Trimming stripped 1 base from V and 6 bases from J, with 17 bases between.

The CDR3 region is CASSPSGVSYEQYF. CDR3 in DNA: TGTGCCAGCAGCCCCTCGGGGGTCTCCTACGAGCAGTACTTC. The rearrangement links TRBV5-4 to TRBJ2-7; TRBD2 might be the D (6 bases). Trimming left V 4 bases short and J 0 bases short, with 11 bases between. Germline V gene lookup returns CDR1 SGHNT and CDR2 YYREEE (reference sequence). The CDR3 runs to 14 residues.

In this sample, this clone turned up once. The chain is built from TRBV10-3 and TRBJ1-2, with 10 bases identical to TRBD1. V dropped 7 bases and J dropped 5; count of bases not matched to a gene: 13. CDR3 length: 16 residues. CDR1 and CDR2 (germline): ENHRY, SYGVKD. The CDR3 DNA is TGTGCCATCAAGGGGTTTATGGGGACAGGGGAATATGGCTACACCTTC. This translates into CAIKGFMGTGEYGYTF.